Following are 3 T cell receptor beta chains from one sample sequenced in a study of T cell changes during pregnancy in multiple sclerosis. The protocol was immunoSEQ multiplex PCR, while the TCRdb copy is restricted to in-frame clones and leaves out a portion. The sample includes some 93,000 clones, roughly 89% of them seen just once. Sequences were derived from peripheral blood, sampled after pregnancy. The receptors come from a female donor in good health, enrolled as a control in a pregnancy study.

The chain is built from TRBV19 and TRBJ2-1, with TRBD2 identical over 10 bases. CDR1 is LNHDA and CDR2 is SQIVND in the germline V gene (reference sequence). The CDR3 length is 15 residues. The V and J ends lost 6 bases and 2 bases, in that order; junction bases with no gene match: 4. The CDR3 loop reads CASSLAGATYNEQFF. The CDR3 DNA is TGTGCCAGTAGCCTAGCGGGGGCCACCTACAATGAGCAGTTCTTC.

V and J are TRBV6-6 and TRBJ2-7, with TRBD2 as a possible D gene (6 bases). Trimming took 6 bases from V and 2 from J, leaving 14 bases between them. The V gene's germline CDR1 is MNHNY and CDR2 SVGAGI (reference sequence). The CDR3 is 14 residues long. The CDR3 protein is CASSLGTRAYEQYF. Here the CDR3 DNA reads TGTGCCAGCAGCCTCGGGACTCGTGCCTACGAGCAGTACTTC.

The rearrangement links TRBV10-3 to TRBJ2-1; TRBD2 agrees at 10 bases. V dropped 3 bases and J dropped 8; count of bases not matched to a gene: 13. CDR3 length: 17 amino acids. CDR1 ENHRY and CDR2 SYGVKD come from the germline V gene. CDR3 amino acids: CAISDPLSGGGSHEQFF. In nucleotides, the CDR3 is TGTGCCATCAGTGATCCACTCAGCGGGGGGGGCAGCCATGAGCAGTTCTTC.